The rows below give T cell receptor beta chains drawn from one sample of a study of blood T cell repertoires in COVID-19. TCRdb's copy holds only in-frame clones and misses some; the assay was immunoSEQ multiplex PCR. The sample gives fewer than 85,000 clones, approximately 80% of which show up once; under 7.5% is in the top ten. The sequenced sample consisted of peripheral blood. These receptors all come from a man under 40 with COVID-19, enrolled during active disease. Each CDR3 is given with its conserved first and last residue. A D gene is named only where the DNA matches it firmly. Clone sizes are given selectively: once, few, many, or a class where the clone is expanded.

j_call,d_call,clone_size,v_call,cdr3_nt,cdr3_aa
TRBJ1-1,-,-,TRBV4-1,TGCGCCAGCAGCCAAGATAGGTGGAGGGAGGCTTTCTTT,CASSQDRWREAFF
TRBJ2-7,TRBD1,few,TRBV27,TGTGCCAGCAGTTGGGACAGGGCTAGTCTGGGGTACGAGCAGTACTTC,CASSWDRASLGYEQYF
TRBJ1-1,-,-,TRBV7-2,TGTGCCAGCAGCTTATTGTTGGACCGGGGTGCTTTCTTT,CASSLLLDRGAFF
TRBJ2-1,-,-,TRBV7-6,TGTGCCAGCAGCTTGGGCCCAGGTGGAGGGTCCTACAATGAGCAGTTCTTC,CASSLGPGGGSYNEQFF
TRBJ1-4,TRBD1,-,TRBV27,TGTGCCAGCAGCCCGGACAGGAAGGGGGAAAAACTGTTTTTT,CASSPDRKGEKLFF
TRBJ2-7,TRBD1,medium-sized,TRBV5-6,TGTGCCAGCAGCCTATCGACAGGGGACGAGCAGTACTTC,CASSLSTGDEQYF
TRBJ1-4,-,-,TRBV10-3,TGTGCCATCAGTGAGTCGCATGGCAGGGATGGGGAAAAACTGTTTTTT,CAISESHGRDGEKLFF
TRBJ2-1,-,-,TRBV12-3/TRBV12-4,TGTGCCAGCAGTTTCCAGGGAAATGAGCAGTTCTTC,CASSFQGNEQFF
TRBJ2-3,TRBD2,-,TRBV6-1,TGTGCCAGCAGTGAAGGGACTAGCGGGCCAGATACGCAGTATTTT,CASSEGTSGPDTQYF
TRBJ1-6,-,-,TRBV28,TGTGCCAGCAGTTTGATGTCAGAACCCCTCCACTTT,CASSLMSEPLHF
TRBJ2-7,-,-,TRBV6-6,TGTGCCAGCAGTTACACGGCGGGTCCCTACGAGCAGTACTTC,CASSYTAGPYEQYF
TRBJ2-3,TRBD2,once,TRBV6-5,TGTGCCAGCAGAAGCGGGAGCTTTATCACAGATACGCAGTATTTT,CASRSGSFITDTQYF
TRBJ2-2,-,-,TRBV28,TGTGCCAGCATAAGACGGGGTGGGGTGAACACCGGGGAGCTGTTTTTT,CASIRRGGVNTGELFF
TRBJ1-3,-,-,TRBV7-4,TGTGCCAGCAGCTGGACATCAGGGGCCCGGGCGGGCGGAAACACCATATATTTT,CASSWTSGARAGGNTIYF
TRBJ1-3,-,-,TRBV29-1,TGCAGCGGGAAGACAGTCAAAAACACCATATATTTT,CSGKTVKNTIYF
TRBJ1-2,TRBD1,-,TRBV18,TGTGCCAGCTCACCACCGAACAGGGGTAACTATGGCTACACCTTC,CASSPPNRGNYGYTF
TRBJ1-2,TRBD1,few,TRBV18,TGTGCCAGCTCAGTCCGGGACAGTCTTAACTATGGCTACACCTTC,CASSVRDSLNYGYTF
TRBJ1-4,TRBD1,-,TRBV7-2,TGTGCCAGCAGCGTGAGGACAGGGGGCGATGAAAAACTGTTTTTT,CASSVRTGGDEKLFF
TRBJ2-1,-,-,TRBV6-5,TGTGCCAGCGAAAGACTGGAGGAGCAGTTCTTC,CASERLEEQFF
TRBJ2-2,-,-,TRBV20-1,TGCAGTGCTAGTTACGGGGAGCTGTTTTTT,CSASYGELFF
TRBJ2-7,TRBD2,-,TRBV7-9,TGTGCCAGCAGCTCGGCCGGGACTAGCCGGTACGAGCAGTACTTC,CASSSAGTSRYEQYF
TRBJ2-3,-,-,TRBV19,TGTGCCAGTAGCACACGGACAGGGAGGGCAGATACGCAGTATTTT,CASSTRTGRADTQYF
TRBJ2-1,TRBD2,-,TRBV9,TGTGCCAGCAGCCTCCACGGGCGAGCGGGGGGATCCTACAATGAGCAGTTCTTC,CASSLHGRAGGSYNEQFF